This entry describes one TCR beta chain. MiXCR, applied by TCRdb to the 5' RACE reads, yields one record per CDR3 protein. In the table there are roughly 320,000 distinct CDR3 sequences, approximately 27% of which are singletons. The data stem from a study of T-cell memory formation after mild COVID-19. Overall study context: Among the donors, TCR clusters were largely specific to each donor.

This clonotype was obtained from an adult woman who had mild COVID-19 (a few samples of this study predate the infection). Cell type and time point are not known. Sequences were obtained from PBMCs or a T cell subset sorted from them (not recorded which).

The DNA of the CDR3 is TGTGCCAGCAGTGGACAGGGCAGACTAGCCCGACGGGGTACCACAGATACGCAGTATTTT. Encoded protein: CASSGQGRLARRGTTDTQYF. This chain uses TRBV11-3 with TRBJ2-3; weak D call: TRBD1 (8 bases). With 6 bases removed from V and 2 bases from J, the gap between germline ends came to 30 bases. CDR1 is SGHNT and CDR2 is YENEEA in the germline V gene. CDR3 length: 20 amino acids.